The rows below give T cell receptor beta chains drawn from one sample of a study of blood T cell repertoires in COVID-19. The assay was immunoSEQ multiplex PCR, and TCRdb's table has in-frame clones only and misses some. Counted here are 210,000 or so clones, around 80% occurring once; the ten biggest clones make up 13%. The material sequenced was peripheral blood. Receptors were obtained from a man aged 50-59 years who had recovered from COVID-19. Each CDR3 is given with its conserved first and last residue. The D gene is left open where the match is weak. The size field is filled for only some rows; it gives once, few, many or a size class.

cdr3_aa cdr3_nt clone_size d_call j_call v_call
CASSRDRGHGNQPQHF TGTGCCAGCAGCCGGGACAGAGGGCATGGCAATCAGCCCCAGCATTTT . TRBD1 TRBJ1-5 TRBV7-7
CASSLLTSGSHDEQFF TGTGCCAGCAGCTTGTTAACTAGCGGGAGTCACGATGAGCAGTTCTTC . TRBD2 TRBJ2-1 TRBV11-2
CASSGGALREQYF TGTGCCAGTAGTGGTGGGGCTTTGCGCGAGCAGTACTTC . . TRBJ2-7 TRBV19
CASSSHPRGKNIQYF TGTGCCAGCAGCTCACACCCCAGGGGCAAAAACATTCAGTACTTC . . TRBJ2-4 TRBV7-8
CASSQDWAGSYNEQFF TGTGCCAGCAGCCAAGATTGGGCAGGGTCCTACAATGAGCAGTTCTTC . . TRBJ2-1 TRBV14
CATGREWETQYF TGTGCCACCGGGCGGGAGTGGGAGACCCAGTACTTC . TRBD2 TRBJ2-5 TRBV15
CASSPSLAGLDTQYF TGTGCCAGCAGCCCATCACTAGCGGGGCTAGATACGCAGTATTTT . TRBD2 TRBJ2-3 TRBV11-3
CASSGRTSGRPGNEQFF TGTGCCAGTAGTGGGCGGACTAGCGGGAGGCCGGGGAATGAGCAGTTCTTC few TRBD2 TRBJ2-1 TRBV19
CAISDFTGDQPQHF TGTGCCATCAGTGACTTTACAGGGGATCAGCCCCAGCATTTT . TRBD1 TRBJ1-5 TRBV10-3
CASSPAGMSSYNEQFF TGTGCCAGCAGCCCAGCGGGTATGAGCTCCTACAATGAGCAGTTCTTC . . TRBJ2-1 TRBV14
CASILAAGRYEQYF TGTGCCAGCATCCTAGCGGCGGGTCGTTACGAGCAGTACTTC . TRBD2 TRBJ2-7 TRBV2
CASSVGVNEQFF TGCGCCAGCAGTGTCGGGGTTAATGAGCAGTTCTTC . . TRBJ2-1 TRBV10-2
CATSDYIYNEQFF TGTGCCACCAGTGATTACATTTACAATGAGCAGTTCTTC . . TRBJ2-1 TRBV24-1
CASSTNRGGNTGELFF TGTGCCAGTAGTACCAACCGGGGAGGAAACACCGGGGAGCTGTTTTTT . . TRBJ2-2 TRBV19
CASSEMTSGRNEQFF TGCGCCAGCAGTGAGATGACTAGCGGGAGGAATGAGCAGTTCTTC . TRBD2 TRBJ2-1 TRBV10-1
CAWKKRGGRNEQFF TGTGCCTGGAAAAAGCGTGGCGGGAGAAATGAGCAGTTCTTC few TRBD2 TRBJ2-1 TRBV30
CASSQEWGIPGDEKLFF TGCGCCAGCAGCCAAGAATGGGGCATCCCAGGCGATGAAAAACTGTTTTTT . . TRBJ1-4 TRBV4-3
CASSLTAMNTEAFF TGTGCCAGCAGCCTGACAGCCATGAACACTGAAGCTTTCTTT . . TRBJ1-1 TRBV11-3
CASSPRAGGVNQQFF TGTGCCAGCAGCCCAAGAGCGGGGGGAGTGAATCAGCAGTTCTTC . TRBD2 TRBJ2-1 TRBV7-3
CASSQDRDSVYGYTF TGCGCCAGCAGCCAAGATAGGGACAGCGTCTATGGCTACACCTTC . TRBD1 TRBJ1-2 TRBV4-3
CASRGSGGAPAGANVLTF TGTGCCAGCAGGGGTAGTGGGGGGGCGCCGGCTGGGGCCAACGTCCTGACTTTC . . TRBJ2-6 TRBV28
CASSKDGTGYTGELFF TGTGCCAGCAGTAAAGACGGGACAGGGTACACCGGGGAGCTGTTTTTT few TRBD1 TRBJ2-2 TRBV7-3
CAIRDAKRGLNTGELFF TGTGCCATCAGGGACGCGAAGCGGGGACTGAACACCGGGGAGCTGTTTTTT . TRBD2 TRBJ2-2 TRBV10-3
CASSNRDRSFTEAFF TGTGCCAGTAGTAACCGGGACAGGTCCTTCACTGAAGCTTTCTTT . TRBD1 TRBJ1-1 TRBV19
CASSPGTSGSNEQFF TGTGCCAGCAGCCCGGGGACTAGCGGGAGCAATGAGCAGTTCTTC . TRBD2 TRBJ2-1 TRBV11-2
CASSLAPLWAGGSTEQFF TGTGCCAGCAGCTTAGCCCCTCTTTGGGCGGGAGGATCGACCGAGCAGTTCTTC . TRBD2 TRBJ2-1 TRBV7-9
CASSLGSGRALSYEQYF TGTGCCAGCAGCTTAGGTAGCGGGAGGGCCCTTAGTTACGAGCAGTACTTC . TRBD2 TRBJ2-7 TRBV11-2
CASSVKASRDGELFF TGTGCCAGCAGCGTTAAGGCTAGCCGGGACGGGGAGCTGTTTTTT few . TRBJ2-2 TRBV9
CASSLLLVGEQYF TGTGCCAGCAGCTTATTGCTAGTCGGCGAGCAGTACTTC . . TRBJ2-7 TRBV7-9
CASSQGLGSYEQYF TGTGCCAGCAGCCAAGGCCTCGGGTCCTACGAGCAGTACTTC few . TRBJ2-7 TRBV3-1/TRBV3-2
CASSDRGNQPQHF TGCGCCAGCAGTGACAGGGGCAATCAGCCCCAGCATTTT . . TRBJ1-5 TRBV10-1
CASSYSFGNTQYF TGTGCCAGCAGTTACAGTTTCGGGAATACGCAGTATTTT . . TRBJ2-3 TRBV6-5
CASSQMPQGSYEQYF TGTGCCAGCAGCCAAATGCCACAGGGATCCTACGAGCAGTACTTC once . TRBJ2-7 TRBV3-1/TRBV3-2
CASSPETGNYRQPQHF TGTGCCAGCAGCCCAGAGACAGGGAACTACAGACAGCCCCAGCATTTT . TRBD1 TRBJ1-5 TRBV16
CASSQAQGSGYTF TGTGCCAGCAGCCAAGCACAGGGCTCTGGCTACACCTTC . . TRBJ1-2 TRBV3-1/TRBV3-2
CASRVGQGAYEKLFF TGTGCCAGCAGGGTGGGACAGGGGGCCTATGAAAAACTGTTTTTT . TRBD1 TRBJ1-4 TRBV6-5
CAWSPDRLNEQFF TGTGCCTGGAGTCCTGACAGGCTCAATGAGCAGTTCTTC . . TRBJ2-1 TRBV30
CASSLFRGLAGKDTQYF TGTGCCAGCAGCTTATTTCGAGGGCTAGCGGGAAAAGATACGCAGTATTTT . TRBD2 TRBJ2-3 TRBV7-2
CASRWTSGPYNEQFF TGTGCCAGCAGGTGGACTAGCGGGCCATACAATGAGCAGTTCTTC . TRBD2 TRBJ2-1 TRBV28
CASSPDRGEAQYF TGTGCCAGCAGCCCCGACCGGGGAGAGGCGCAGTACTTC . . TRBJ2-7 TRBV7-3
CASSRREGRDEQFF TGTGCCAGCAGCCGGAGGGAGGGCCGGGATGAGCAGTTCTTC . TRBD2 TRBJ2-1 TRBV27